These 22 T cell receptor beta chains were sequenced from one sample in a study of cytomegalovirus exposure and HLA in healthy donors. The primer mix had 60 Vbeta and 13 Jbeta primers. Some clones are missing from TCRdb's copy, which holds only in-frame ones; the method was immunoSEQ multiplex PCR. The sample shows roughly 180,000 clones, around 80% of them seen only once. Sequencing used PBMCs. These receptors were collected from a young woman in good health and CMV-seronegative.

This chain links TRBV7-2 with TRBJ2-7; the D gene is possibly TRBD1 (6 bases). The CDR3 has 14 amino acids. The germline V and J ends were trimmed by 5 bases and 4 bases, with 15 bases remaining between them. Germline V CDR1 and CDR2: SGHTA, FQGNSA. The CDR3, as DNA: TGTGCCAGCAGCGAGACTACAGGGTGGTACGAGCAGTACTTC. Translated, it gives CASSETTGWYEQYF. The whole variable domain, remainder taken from reference TRBV7-2 and TRBJ2-7, is GAGVSQSPSNKVTEKGKDVELRCDPISGHTALYWYRQSLGQGLEFLIYFQGNSAPDKSGLPSDRFSAERTGGSVSTLTIQRTQQEDSAVYLCASSETTGWYEQYFGPGTRLTVT.

The chain uses TRBV27 and TRBJ1-6; D possibly corresponds to TRBD1 (5 bases). The CDR3 is made up of 17 amino acids. Germline CDR1 and CDR2: MNHEY and SMNVEV (reference sequence). With 2 bases removed from V and 4 bases from J, the gap between germline ends came to 15 bases. Here the CDR3 DNA reads TGTGCCAGCAGTTTAGGGGCAACTGTTGCTTATAATTCACCCCTCCACTTT. Translation gives CASSLGATVAYNSPLHF.

The V gene is TRBV7-9, the J gene TRBJ2-7; TRBD2 matches 7 bases. The CDR3 covers 19 residues. V shed 2 bases, J shed 6 bases, and the junction held 22 bases outside the gene matches. Germline CDR1 is SEHNR and CDR2 is FQNEAQ (reference sequence). The CDR3 region is CASSLMVSGGLQPGGEQYF. Written as DNA, the CDR3 is TGTGCCAGCAGCTTAATGGTCTCGGGGGGACTCCAACCCGGGGGCGAGCAGTACTTC.

The chain couples TRBV18 to TRBJ2-5, with D perhaps TRBD1 (5 bases). Trimming stripped 1 base from V and 2 bases from J, with 11 bases between. This CDR3 contains 15 residues. CDR1 KGHSH and CDR2 LQKENI come from the germline V gene. The CDR3 DNA sequence: TGTGCCAGCTCACCACTTGACAGCTATCAAGAGACCCAGTACTTC. It encodes CASSPLDSYQETQYF.

The chain carries TRBV10-2 and TRBJ2-1, with TRBD2 identical over 11 bases. The CDR3 has 14 residues. Looked up from germline, CDR1 is WSHSY and CDR2 is SAAADI. V trimming: 9 bases; J trimming: 6 bases; junction bases outside the gene matches: 7. CDR3 coding DNA: TGCGCCAGTGACCTAGCGGGGGGACGCAATGAGCAGTTCTTC. Protein product: CASDLAGGRNEQFF.

The sample holds a few counts of this clone. The chain employs TRBV29-1 and TRBJ2-3; D perhaps matches TRBD1 (5 bases). The CDR3 length is 14 residues. Trimming cost V 1 base and J 4 bases, with 12 bases left between them. The germline V gene has CDR1 SQVTM and CDR2 ANQGSEA. The CDR3 loop is CSVEGAGRADTQYF. The CDR3 bases are TGCAGCGTTGAAGGGGCAGGGCGAGCAGATACGCAGTATTTT.

The chain has TRBV9 and TRBJ1-2; maybe TRBD1 (5 bases). The CDR3 spans 13 residues. Trimming stripped 5 bases from V and 2 bases from J, with 10 bases between. The germline CDR1 and CDR2 sequences are SGDLS and YYNGEE. Here the CDR3 DNA reads TGTGCCAGCAGACAGGACGGGAACTATGGCTACACCTTC. This translates into CASRQDGNYGYTF. The variable domain in full, with the rest retrieved from reference TRBV9 and TRBJ1-2, is DSGVTQTPKHLITATGQRVTLRCSPRSGDLSVYWYQQSLDQGLQFLIQYYNGEERAKGNILERFSAQQFPDLHSELNLSSLELGDSALYFCASRQDGNYGYTFGSGTRLTVV.

The chain couples TRBV2 to TRBJ1-5; 10 nucleotides agree with TRBD1. Looked up from germline, CDR1 is SNHLY and CDR2 is FYNNEI. Germline trimming cut 5 bases from V and 5 bases from J; bases unmatched to any gene: 9. CDR3 size: 16 residues. DNA of the CDR3: TGTGCCAGCAGTAAACGACAGGGGGCCATAGATCAGCCCCAGCATTTT. Its protein product is CASSKRQGAIDQPQHF.

The chain couples TRBV6-7 to TRBJ2-1; 14 bases match TRBD2. TRBV6-7 is designated an ORF whose function remains uncertain. CDR3 length: 17 residues. Trimming removed 2 bases from V and 5 bases from J; junction bases left unmatched: 5. The CDR3 nucleotides are TGTGCCAGCAGTTACGCCCTGGGACTAGCGGGGGACAATGAGCAGTTCTTC. Protein: CASSYALGLAGDNEQFF.

V and J are TRBV11-2 and TRBJ2-2; a possible D gene is TRBD2 (6 bases). Trimming removed 5 bases from V and 1 base from J, with 14 bases in between. This CDR3 spans 16 amino acids. CDR1 and CDR2 from the germline V gene are SGHAT and FQNNGV. This chain's CDR3 is CASSPLTRGNTGELFF. DNA for the CDR3: TGTGCCAGCAGCCCGCTGACGCGGGGGAACACCGGGGAGCTGTTTTTT.

This clone appeared a few times. The final CDR3 position lacks the conserved phenylalanine or tryptophan, pointing to a likely read error. The limits of the CDR3 on the DNA are not certain, so only TCRdb's listed CDR3 is given. The V call is TRBV2, the J call TRBJ2-7; TRBD1 reflects the table's D call only, with no check against the DNA. CDR1 is SNHLY and CDR2 is FYNNEI in the germline V gene. Counting both end residues, the CDR3 totals 13 amino acids. This CDR3 is CASRGRGTGQGKL.

CDR3 bases: TGTGCCAGCAGAGTGGGACAGGGAGATTCACCCCTCCACTTT. Protein product: CASRVGQGDSPLHF. The chain carries TRBV6-6 and TRBJ1-6, with 9 bases that match TRBD1. Looked up from germline, CDR1 is MNHNY and CDR2 is SVGAGI (reference sequence). The CDR3 loop spans 14 amino acids. Losses at the gene ends were 6 bases for V and 8 bases for J; bases not matched to a gene: 5.

V usage is TRBV5-6 and J usage is TRBJ2-7, with D unresolved. V was pared by 4 bases and J by 6 bases, with 14 bases between. Germline CDR1 reads SGHDT; CDR2 reads YYEEEE. The CDR3 has 13 amino acids. CDR3 in amino acids: CASSLPRFGEQYF. The CDR3 bases are TGTGCCAGCAGCCTGCCGAGGTTCGGCGAGCAGTACTTC.

This chain links TRBV4-2 with TRBJ2-7; 8 bases agree with TRBD2. There are 15 residues in the CDR3. V dropped 1 base and J dropped 5; count of bases not matched to a gene: 7. Germline V gene sequence: CDR1 LGHNA, CDR2 YNFKEQ. CDR3 bases: TGTGCCAGCAGCCAAGGCGGTAGCGGGGCAAACGAGCAGTACTTC. Protein product: CASSQGGSGANEQYF.

The chain employs TRBV7-8 and TRBJ1-1, with 7 bases lining up with TRBD1. The CDR3 length is 13 residues. With 5 bases clipped from V and 9 bases from J, the junction kept 9 bases outside the gene matches. Looked up from germline, CDR1 is SGHVS and CDR2 is FQNEAQ. CDR3 DNA: TGTGCCAGCAGCCCAGAAGACAGGGCAAAAGCTTTCTTT. Translated: CASSPEDRAKAFF.

The chain couples TRBV7-3 to TRBJ2-5; 8 positions match TRBD2. CDR3 size: 15 residues. Unmatched junction bases numbered 7, after V lost 4 bases and J lost 3 bases. Germline V gene sequence: CDR1 SGHTA, CDR2 FQGTGA. As DNA, the CDR3 is TGTGCCAGCAGCTCCAGGGGTAGCGGGGAAGAGACCCAGTACTTC. Amino acids: CASSSRGSGEETQYF.

The rearrangement uses TRBV7-2 and TRBJ1-4, with TRBD1 matching 9 bases. CDR1 is SGHTA, CDR2 FQGNSA, per germline. V shed 3 bases, J shed 7 bases, and the junction held 9 bases outside the gene matches. The CDR3 extends over 16 amino acids. The CDR3 sequence: CASSFRATGGSEKLFF. CDR3 DNA: TGTGCCAGCAGCTTCAGGGCGACAGGGGGGAGTGAAAAACTGTTTTTT.

J is TRBJ1-1 and V is TRBV7-9, with a weak D call TRBD1 (5 bases). Germline CDR1 reads SEHNR; CDR2 reads FQNEAQ (reference sequence). This CDR3 spans 16 amino acids. V dropped 4 bases and J dropped 5 bases, with 20 bases sitting between them. CDR3 sequence (DNA): TGTGCCAGCAGCTCAGAACCCTTCTACGGGGGGACTGAAGCTTTCTTT. Its protein is CASSSEPFYGGTEAFF.

The V and J genes are TRBV7-2 and TRBJ2-5, with no clear D. The CDR3 runs 13 residues. Germline CDR1 is SGHTA and CDR2 is FQGNSA. Trimming took 1 base from V and 5 from J, leaving 8 bases between them. The CDR3 DNA follows: TGTGCCAGCAGCTTAGAGCCCCGGGAGACCCAGTACTTC. It translates to CASSLEPRETQYF. Based on the CDR3 plus reference TRBV7-2 and TRBJ2-5, the full variable domain is GAGVSQSPSNKVTEKGKDVELRCDPISGHTALYWYRQSLGQGLEFLIYFQGNSAPDKSGLPSDRFSAERTGGSVSTLTIQRTQQEDSAVYLCASSLEPRETQYFGPGTRLLVL.

V is TRBV6-5 and J is TRBJ1-1, with 7 nucleotides matching TRBD1. V dropped 6 bases and J dropped 6; count of bases not matched to a gene: 7. In germline, CDR1 is MNHEY, CDR2 SVGAGI. The CDR3 loop spans 13 amino acids. In DNA form, the CDR3 reads TGTGCCAGCAGGACAGGGTGGGTCGCTGAAGCTTTCTTT. Translated: CASRTGWVAEAFF.

The chain has TRBV10-1 and TRBJ1-1; D is ambiguous. V was cut by 0 bases and J by 4 bases, with 6 bases left in between. The CDR3 contains 13 residues. Germline CDR1 reads WNHNN; CDR2 reads SYGVQD (reference sequence). The CDR3 loop is CASSESRGTEAFF. CDR3 coding DNA: TGCGCCAGCAGTGAGTCCCGGGGCACTGAAGCTTTCTTT.

The V gene is TRBV5-1, the J gene TRBJ2-1, with 7 bases aligning to TRBD2. The CDR3 sequence is 15 residues long. Looked up from germline, CDR1 is SGHRS and CDR2 is YFSETQ. The V and J ends lost 4 bases and 8 bases, in that order; junction bases with no gene match: 12. The CDR3 loop is CASSPTGGIVDEQFF. The CDR3 DNA follows: TGCGCCAGCAGCCCCACGGGGGGAATCGTTGATGAGCAGTTCTTC.